Listed below are T cell receptor beta chains from one sample, sequenced in a study of cytomegalovirus exposure and HLA in healthy donors. Some clones are missing from TCRdb's copy, which holds only in-frame ones; the method was immunoSEQ multiplex PCR. The table counts tens of thousands of clones; about 2% lies in the top ten. Sequencing was done on a sample of PBMCs. These receptors were collected from a woman between 35 and 50 years old in good health and CMV-seronegative. Each CDR3 is given with its conserved first and last residue. Fields, in order: J gene, V gene, D gene, CDR3 DNA, CDR3 protein. A D gene is named only where the DNA matches it firmly.

TRBJ1-1	TRBV19	NA	TGTGCCAGTAGCGGAGAAATGAACACTGAAGCTTTCTTT	CASSGEMNTEAFF
TRBJ2-1	TRBV7-9	NA	TGTGCCAGCAGCGCCCCGGGACTCAACCGCAATGAGCAGTTCTTC	CASSAPGLNRNEQFF
TRBJ2-2	TRBV19	TRBD1	TGTGCCAGTAGTATGCAGGGGGCCAGCGGGGAGCTGTTTTTT	CASSMQGASGELFF
TRBJ2-3	TRBV6-1	TRBD2	TGTGCCAGCAGTGGGGCCGGGGGGGCCGATACGCAGTATTTT	CASSGAGGADTQYF
TRBJ2-5	TRBV6-4	NA	TGTGCCAGCAGCCGGACTGGGTCAACCCAAGAGACCCAGTACTTC	CASSRTGSTQETQYF
TRBJ1-2	TRBV7-2	NA	TGTGCCAGCAGTAGACAGTACGGGAGCTATGGCTACACCTTC	CASSRQYGSYGYTF
TRBJ2-7	TRBV19	TRBD1	TGTGCCAGTAGTTCCTCGGGACAGGGGGCTGAAGAGCAGTACTTC	CASSSSGQGAEEQYF
TRBJ1-6	TRBV29-1	TRBD1	TGCAGCGCCGGACAGGGGGCTAATTCACCCCTCCACTTT	CSAGQGANSPLHF
TRBJ1-1	TRBV19	NA	TGTGCCAGTGGACCTAGACAGACTAACACTGAAGCTTTCTTT	CASGPRQTNTEAFF
TRBJ1-5	TRBV19	TRBD1	TGTGCCAGTAGTATTCCGGGACAGGGGGTTCAGCCCCAGCATTTT	CASSIPGQGVQPQHF
TRBJ2-3	TRBV18	TRBD2	TGTGCCAGCTCAACGGGACTAGCGGACGGCACAGATACGCAGTATTTT	CASSTGLADGTDTQYF
TRBJ2-2	TRBV4-1	NA	TGCGCCAGCAGCCAAGTGGGCACTCCCACCGGGGAGCTGTTTTTT	CASSQVGTPTGELFF
TRBJ2-7	TRBV5-1	TRBD1	TGCGCCAGCAGCACCCGACAGGGCGATCGCTACGAGCAGTACTTC	CASSTRQGDRYEQYF
TRBJ2-3	TRBV5-6	NA	TGTGCCAGCAGCCGAGTGACTGGATACACAGATACGCAGTATTTT	CASSRVTGYTDTQYF
TRBJ1-1	TRBV4-1	NA	TGCGCCAGCAGCCAATACAGGGAGAACACTGAAGCTTTCTTT	CASSQYRENTEAFF
TRBJ2-3	TRBV10-3	TRBD2	TGTGCCATCAGTCCGGGACTAGCGACAGATACGCAGTATTTT	CAISPGLATDTQYF
TRBJ1-6	TRBV2	NA	TGTGCCAGCAGTGAATATGCGGGCGGTGGTTCACCCCTCCACTTT	CASSEYAGGGSPLHF
TRBJ2-7	TRBV4-2	TRBD1	TGTGCCAGCAGCCGAAGCGGGACAGGGAACCACGAGCAGTACTTC	CASSRSGTGNHEQYF
TRBJ1-5	TRBV27	TRBD1	TGTGCCAGCAGACTGACAGGGTTTAGCAATCAGCCCCAGCATTTT	CASRLTGFSNQPQHF
TRBJ1-1	TRBV5-1	TRBD1	TGCGCCAGCAGCTTGGGGCAGGGGGCGAATACTGAAGCTTTCTTT	CASSLGQGANTEAFF
TRBJ2-1	TRBV6-1	NA	TGTGCCAGCAGCCCCAAGGGATCGGGGTGGAGTGAGCAGTTCTTC	CASSPKGSGWSEQFF
TRBJ2-7	TRBV27	TRBD2	TGTGCCAGCAGTTGGGGACTAGATAAATCCGAGCAGTACTTC	CASSWGLDKSEQYF
TRBJ1-6	TRBV7-2	TRBD1	TGTGCCAGCAGCTTAAGGGGACAGGGCTTCAGCTCCTATAATTCACCCCTCCACTTT	CASSLRGQGFSSYNSPLHF
TRBJ2-1	TRBV19	NA	TGTGCCAGTAGTATACGTGAGGGAACCGATGAGCAGTTCTTC	CASSIREGTDEQFF
TRBJ2-3	TRBV5-1	TRBD2	TGCGCCAGCAGCTCAACACTAGCGGGGAGCACAGATACGCAGTATTTT	CASSSTLAGSTDTQYF
TRBJ2-2	TRBV18	NA	TGTGCCAGCTCACCCGGGGGGCCTTCCACCGGGGAGCTGTTTTTT	CASSPGGPSTGELFF
TRBJ1-2	TRBV19	NA	TGTGCCGTCGGCGGGGGCGGCTATGGCTACACCTTC	CAVGGGGYGYTF
TRBJ2-3	TRBV6-6	NA	TGTGCCAGCAGTGTCCTCGATACGCAGTATTTT	CASSVLDTQYF
TRBJ2-1	TRBV5-6	NA	TGTGCCAGCAGCTCCTCCTGGGCAAATGAGCAGTTCTTC	CASSSSWANEQFF
TRBJ2-7	TRBV19	TRBD1	TGTGCCAGTAGCCTTCACCGGGACAGCGTCTACGAGCAGTACTTC	CASSLHRDSVYEQYF
TRBJ2-5	TRBV7-6	NA	TGTGCCAGCAGCTCGCCTGCTCGGGAGACCCAGTACTTC	CASSSPARETQYF
TRBJ1-5	TRBV10-3	NA	TGTGCCATCACACGAAGGCCGGCGGAGCCCCAGCATTTT	CAITRRPAEPQHF
TRBJ1-5	TRBV30	NA	TGTGCCTGGGAAGGGGGGGAAAATCAGCCCCAGCATTTT	CAWEGGENQPQHF
TRBJ2-4	TRBV5-1	NA	TGCGCCAGCAGCTTGAATCCTGGCGCGGGAGCCAAAAACATTCAGTACTTC	CASSLNPGAGAKNIQYF
TRBJ2-3	TRBV5-1	TRBD1	TGCGCCAGCAGCCGGTCGAGGGGACAGGTGGTAGATACGCAGTATTTT	CASSRSRGQVVDTQYF
TRBJ2-2	TRBV27	NA	TGTGCCACCTCGAGGGGGTCCGACACCGGGGAGCTGTTTTTT	CATSRGSDTGELFF
TRBJ2-3	TRBV6-5	TRBD1	TGTGCCAGCAACCCCCGTCCGGGACAGGCACATACGCAGTATTTT	CASNPRPGQAHTQYF
TRBJ1-1	TRBV11-1	NA	TGTGCCAGCAGCTCCAGCACGGGGTTCATGAACACTGAAGCTTTCTTT	CASSSSTGFMNTEAFF
TRBJ2-1	TRBV11-3	NA	TGTGCCAGCAGTTCCGGCAATGAGCAGTTCTTC	CASSSGNEQFF
TRBJ2-7	TRBV6-5	TRBD2	TGTGCCAGCAGTTTAGGGCTAGCGGGAACATACGAGCAGTACTTC	CASSLGLAGTYEQYF
TRBJ2-1	TRBV19	NA	TGTGCCAGTAGGTATCGGGGCTCCTACAATGAGCAGTTCTTC	CASRYRGSYNEQFF
TRBJ2-7	TRBV4-2	NA	TGTGCCAGCAGCCAGCAGGGGCGAACCTACGAGCAGTACTTC	CASSQQGRTYEQYF
TRBJ2-4	TRBV7-9	NA	TGTGCCAGCAGCAGGACTCAGGATTCGGTCATTCAGTACTTC	CASSRTQDSVIQYF
TRBJ2-2	TRBV7-9	NA	TGTGCCAGCAACCCAGGGTCTAACACCGGGGAGCTGTTTTTT	CASNPGSNTGELFF
TRBJ1-1	TRBV6-6	NA	TGTGCCAGCAGTTCCACGACAGAGAACACTGAAGCTTTCTTT	CASSSTTENTEAFF
TRBJ1-1	TRBV5-1	TRBD1	TGCGCCAGCAGCTACCAGGGGGAGTCTGAAGCTTTCTTT	CASSYQGESEAFF
TRBJ2-7	TRBV18	TRBD1	TGTGCCAGCTCCCCGGACAGGCCTGACTACGAGCAGTACTTC	CASSPDRPDYEQYF
TRBJ1-1	TRBV5-1	NA	TGCGCCAGCAGCTTGGACAGACCGAACACTGAAGCTTTCTTT	CASSLDRPNTEAFF
TRBJ2-5	TRBV19	TRBD2	TGTGCCAGTAGTATTTCCCTAGCGGGAGGTCCCGGAGAGACCCAGTACTTC	CASSISLAGGPGETQYF
TRBJ1-4	TRBV5-5	NA	TGTGCCAGCAGCTTTCAAGGGGATGAAAAACTGTTTTTT	CASSFQGDEKLFF
TRBJ2-5	TRBV7-8	NA	TGTGCCAGCAGCTTAGAAGCGCTGGAGACCCAGTACTTC	CASSLEALETQYF
TRBJ1-1	TRBV7-6	NA	TGTGCCAGCAGCCAGAACATGAACACTGAAGCTTTCTTT	CASSQNMNTEAFF
TRBJ2-3	TRBV9	NA	TGTGCCAGCAGCGTAGTTGGAGACACAGATACGCAGTATTTT	CASSVVGDTDTQYF
TRBJ2-6	TRBV4-2	TRBD1	TGTGCCAGCAGCCCCCGGGACAGCTCTGGGGCCAACGTCCTGACTTTC	CASSPRDSSGANVLTF
TRBJ1-5	TRBV10-3	NA	TGTGCCATCAGTGTAAACAATCAGCCCCAGCATTTT	CAISVNNQPQHF
TRBJ1-3	TRBV29-1	NA	TGCAGCGTGGGCAGGGTGAGCTCTGGAAACACCATATATTTT	CSVGRVSSGNTIYF
TRBJ1-4	TRBV4-1	NA	TGCGCCAGCAGCCAAGGGCCGTTTGCAACTAATGAAAAACTGTTTTTT	CASSQGPFATNEKLFF
TRBJ1-1	TRBV12-5	NA	TGTGCTAGTGACCGGTCAGGTTACATGAACACTGAAGCTTTCTTT	CASDRSGYMNTEAFF
TRBJ1-1	TRBV7-2	NA	TGTGCCAGCAGCTTAGAAACCCACAGTGAAGCTTTCTTT	CASSLETHSEAFF